A selection of T cell receptor beta chains follows, all from one sample in a study of blood T cell repertoires in COVID-19. Clones were read by immunoSEQ multiplex PCR, and TCRdb kept only the in-frame ones, dropping some. The sample contains a few hundred thousand clones, approximately 85% of which appear only once. Input material: peripheral blood. The source of these receptors is a man in his forties or fifties who had recovered from COVID-19. CDR3s include the opening cysteine and the closing phenylalanine or tryptophan. A D gene is named only where the DNA matches it firmly. Clone size appears in some rows only: once, few, many, or a class for an expanded clone.

d_gene,abundance,j_gene,v_gene,CDR3aa,CDR3nt
-,-,TRBJ2-7,TRBV28,CASSFRGSVNEQYF,TGTGCCAGCAGTTTTCGGGGAAGTGTAAACGAGCAGTACTTC
TRBD2,-,TRBJ2-1,TRBV11-2,CASSLEGNRLAGVEQFF,TGTGCCAGCAGCTTAGAGGGGAACCGACTAGCGGGAGTCGAGCAGTTCTTC
-,-,TRBJ1-1,TRBV28,CASSLLQVTSEAFF,TGTGCCAGCAGTTTACTCCAGGTTACGTCTGAAGCTTTCTTT
-,-,TRBJ2-7,TRBV6-6,CASSYGASVTYEQYF,TGTGCCAGCAGTTACGGGGCTAGCGTCACCTACGAGCAGTACTTC
-,-,TRBJ1-2,TRBV25-1,CASSPGVSYGYTF,TGTGCCAGCAGCCCAGGGGTTTCCTATGGCTACACCTTC
-,-,TRBJ2-7,TRBV10-2,CASSESSQGSYEQYF,TGCGCCAGCAGTGAGTCGAGTCAGGGCTCCTACGAGCAGTACTTC
TRBD1,-,TRBJ1-5,TRBV18,CASSRDRGHQPQHF,TGTGCCAGCTCCAGGGACAGGGGGCATCAGCCCCAGCATTTT
TRBD1,-,TRBJ1-4,TRBV3-1/TRBV3-2,CASRDSGEEKLFF,TGTGCCAGCCGGGACAGTGGTGAGGAAAAACTGTTTTTT
TRBD1,few,TRBJ2-7,TRBV5-1,CASSLTGVYEQYF,TGCGCCAGCAGCTTGACAGGGGTGTACGAGCAGTACTTC
TRBD2,-,TRBJ2-1,TRBV6-6,CASSSGTSGYNEQFF,TGTGCCAGCAGTTCCGGGACTAGCGGATACAATGAGCAGTTCTTC
TRBD2,-,TRBJ2-1,TRBV9,CASSEGLAGGVSYNEQFF,TGTGCCAGCAGCGAGGGACTAGCGGGTGGGGTCTCCTACAATGAGCAGTTCTTC
TRBD1,-,TRBJ1-5,TRBV3-1/TRBV3-2,CASSQGQGGNQPQHF,TGTGCCAGCAGCCAGGGACAGGGCGGCAATCAGCCCCAGCATTTT
-,-,TRBJ1-1,TRBV3-1/TRBV3-2,CASSQGRNTEAFF,TGTGCCAGCAGTCAGGGGAGGAACACTGAAGCTTTCTTT
-,-,TRBJ2-7,TRBV27,CASSYSFSYEQYF,TGTGCCAGCAGTTATAGCTTTTCCTACGAGCAGTACTTC
TRBD1,few,TRBJ2-1,TRBV2,CASSRDRDYNEQFF,TGTGCCAGTTCCCGGGACAGGGACTACAATGAGCAGTTCTTC
-,-,TRBJ2-2,TRBV19,CASSVLDRNTGELFF,TGTGCCAGTAGTGTATTGGACAGGAACACCGGGGAGCTGTTTTTT
TRBD1,-,TRBJ2-7,TRBV27,CASSSPGTGGNEQYF,TGTGCCAGCAGTTCCCCCGGGACAGGGGGCAACGAGCAGTACTTC
-,-,TRBJ2-6,TRBV28,CASSLPDSGANVLTF,TGTGCCAGCAGCCTACCTGACTCTGGGGCCAACGTCCTGACTTTC
TRBD1,-,TRBJ2-3,TRBV2,CASPDRGFSTDTQYF,TGTGCCAGCCCGGACAGGGGTTTCAGCACAGATACGCAGTATTTT
-,-,TRBJ2-5,TRBV18,CASSPGVQETQYF,TGTGCCAGCTCCCCGGGAGTACAAGAGACCCAGTACTTC
TRBD1,-,TRBJ1-5,TRBV27,CASSSRTGYSNQPQHF,TGTGCCAGCAGTTCCAGGACAGGGTATAGCAATCAGCCCCAGCATTTT
-,-,TRBJ2-2,TRBV11-2,CASSSLTRTGELFF,TGTGCCAGCAGCTCGTTGACTAGAACCGGGGAGCTGTTTTTT
-,-,TRBJ1-6,TRBV18,CASSLIRGGDNSPLHF,TGTGCCAGCTCACTCATCCGGGGGGGAGATAATTCACCCCTCCACTTT
-,-,TRBJ2-7,TRBV27,CASSPRGLGSGWNEQYF,TGTGCCAGCAGTCCACGGGGGTTGGGGAGCGGGTGGAACGAGCAGTACTTC
TRBD1,-,TRBJ1-5,TRBV27,CASSPRDSRNQPQHF,TGTGCCAGCAGTCCAAGGGACAGCCGCAATCAGCCCCAGCATTTT
TRBD2,-,TRBJ2-1,TRBV7-8,CASRESSGSIPEQFF,TGTGCCAGCAGAGAATCTAGCGGGAGTATACCTGAGCAGTTCTTC
TRBD2,-,TRBJ2-5,TRBV24-1,CATSDWAGGETQYF,TGTGCCACCAGTGATTGGGCCGGGGGGGAGACCCAGTACTTC
-,-,TRBJ1-6,TRBV4-1,CASSQEPGLRYSPLHF,TGCGCCAGCAGCCAAGAGCCGGGACTCCGGTATTCACCCCTCCACTTT
-,-,TRBJ2-2,TRBV5-1,CASSFEGIGELFF,TGCGCCAGCAGCTTCGAGGGAATAGGGGAGCTGTTTTTT
TRBD1,-,TRBJ1-1,TRBV9,CASSTGTGGGTEAFF,TGTGCCAGCAGCACCGGGACAGGGGGCGGGACTGAAGCTTTCTTT
-,-,TRBJ1-4,TRBV9,CASSVEPGTNEKLFF,TGTGCCAGCAGCGTAGAGCCGGGGACTAATGAAAAACTGTTTTTT
-,-,TRBJ2-2,TRBV27,CASSFSAGELFF,TGTGCCAGCAGTTTTTCCGCCGGGGAGCTGTTTTTT
TRBD2,-,TRBJ2-1,TRBV5-1,CASSSGLADGNEQFF,TGCGCCAGCAGCTCGGGACTAGCGGATGGCAATGAGCAGTTCTTC
TRBD2,-,TRBJ2-3,TRBV5-1,CASSPLTSGIPDTQYF,TGCGCCAGCAGCCCTCTGACTAGCGGAATTCCAGATACGCAGTATTTT
-,once,TRBJ2-5,TRBV11-2,CASSLYAGGGETQYF,TGTGCCAGCAGCTTATATGCAGGGGGAGGAGAGACCCAGTACTTC
TRBD1,-,TRBJ1-2,TRBV3-1/TRBV3-2,CASSQHRDRDFAYTF,TGTGCCAGCAGCCAACACCGGGACAGGGATTTTGCCTACACCTTC
-,-,TRBJ1-3,TRBV5-5,CASSLGPFPYSGNTIYF,TGTGCCAGCAGCCTTGGGCCTTTCCCTTACTCTGGAAACACCATATATTTT
TRBD1,-,TRBJ2-7,TRBV9,CASSVGDSTYEQYF,TGTGCCAGCAGCGTAGGGGACAGCACCTACGAGCAGTACTTC
TRBD2,-,TRBJ2-1,TRBV18,CASSPGLAGRNEQFF,TGTGCCAGCTCACCAGGGCTAGCGGGGCGTAATGAGCAGTTCTTC